This TCR beta chain was sequenced in a study of CD4 and CD8 cells across lung adenocarcinoma regions. Donors had localized lung adenocarcinoma, a non-small cell lung cancer. CDR3 length: 15 amino acids. V lost 7 bases and J lost 13; bases outside the gene matches: 19. Germline V gene sequence: CDR1 SGHDT, CDR2 YYEEEE. A few counts support this clonotype. One entry per CDR3 protein, called by TCRdb with MiXCR from the PCR reads. The table has about 7,700 distinct CDR3 sequences, about 51% seen once. The specimen was CD8+ T cells from the center of a lung tumor. This sequence originates from a female donor with lung adenocarcinoma. The CD4 and CD8 labels of this study may be unreliable. V is TRBV5-6 and J is TRBJ2-4; 8 positions match TRBD2. Here the CDR3 DNA reads TGTGCCAGCGGCTCGGGGCGGGGGGCCAAAAACACGCAGTACTTC. It specifies CASGSGRGAKNTQYF.